These T cell receptor beta chains were read from a single sample in a study of identical twins. One entry per CDR3 protein results from TCRdb running MiXCR on the 5' RACE reads. The sample includes 300,000 to 400,000 distinct CDR3 sequences, approximately 13% of them seen just once. Another study also made use of these data, one on yellow fever vaccine responses in identical twins.

Sequenced: CD8+ T cells sorted from blood. These receptors originate from a woman younger than 35 in good health. The conserved cysteine and the conserved F or W are not part of the CDR3 here. Fields, in order: CDR3 protein, J gene, V gene.

ASRLAPGHLQETQY TRBJ2-5 TRBV5-1
ASSISLTYLKNQPQH TRBJ1-5 TRBV19
ASSVGGRTGNEQF TRBJ2-1 TRBV9
ASSPAGPAYEQY TRBJ2-7 TRBV12-3/TRBV12-4
AIRARTSGRISSYNEQF TRBJ2-1 TRBV10-3
ASMGTGGIY TRBJ1-2 TRBV9
ASSYYAGPYEQY TRBJ2-7 TRBV6-2/TRBV6-3
ASSLKVWGMNTEAF TRBJ1-1 TRBV5-6
SVEDRGTATSGASYEQY TRBJ2-7 TRBV29-1
ASSTHRLAAGTDTQY TRBJ2-3 TRBV12-3/TRBV12-4
SARGPPAGGPDEQF TRBJ2-1 TRBV20-1
ASSQKGGGHFPNEQF TRBJ2-1 TRBV4-1
ASSLPGTSGRPDTQY TRBJ2-3 TRBV11-2
SVEITSGRADTQY TRBJ2-3 TRBV29-1
ASSVERLAGTTDTQY TRBJ2-3 TRBV9
ASSLTGMLEEQY TRBJ2-7 TRBV28
ASSLVREVYNEQF TRBJ2-1 TRBV7-6
ASSPGQANTEAF TRBJ1-1 TRBV27
ASGIQGSNTGELF TRBJ2-2 TRBV6-1
ASSPQAAGAAYEQF TRBJ2-1 TRBV4-1
ASSLEGQGRDIQY TRBJ2-4 TRBV5-1
SVDTSYNEQF TRBJ2-1 TRBV29-1
ASSPGQGASEAF TRBJ1-1 TRBV2